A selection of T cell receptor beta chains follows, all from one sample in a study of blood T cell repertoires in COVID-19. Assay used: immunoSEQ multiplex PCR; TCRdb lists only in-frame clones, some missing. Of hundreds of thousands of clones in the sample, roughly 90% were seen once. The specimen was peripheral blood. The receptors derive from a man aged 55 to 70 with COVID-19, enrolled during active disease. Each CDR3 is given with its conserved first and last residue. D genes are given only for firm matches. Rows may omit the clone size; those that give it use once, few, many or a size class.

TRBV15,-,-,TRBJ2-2,TGTGCCACCAGCAGAGATTGGTCAGGCGAGGGGGAGCTGTTTTTT,CATSRDWSGEGELFF
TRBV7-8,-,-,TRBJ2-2,TGTGCCAGCAGCTTAGTGACAGCGAACACCGGGGAGCTGTTTTTT,CASSLVTANTGELFF
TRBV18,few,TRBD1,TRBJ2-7,TGTGCCAGCTCACCCCTGCCGGGGACAGGGCCCTACGAGCAGTACTTC,CASSPLPGTGPYEQYF
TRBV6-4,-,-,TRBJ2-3,TGTGCCAGCAGTGAGGGTAGCTCCACAGATACGCAGTATTTT,CASSEGSSTDTQYF
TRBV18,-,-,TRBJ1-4,TGTGCCAGCTCTCCCAGGGGCACAACTAATGAAAAACTGTTTTTT,CASSPRGTTNEKLFF
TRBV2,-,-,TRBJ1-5,TGTGCCAGCAGTAAGACAGCGATTAGCAATCAGCCCCAGCATTTT,CASSKTAISNQPQHF
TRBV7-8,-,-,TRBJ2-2,TGTGCCAGCAGCTTGGGGAGTTGGGGGGCCGGGGAGCTGTTTTTT,CASSLGSWGAGELFF
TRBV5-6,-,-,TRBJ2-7,TGTGCCAGCAGCTTGGAGGGCAGGGGTAACAGCTACGAGCAGTACTTC,CASSLEGRGNSYEQYF
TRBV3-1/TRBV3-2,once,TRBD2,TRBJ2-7,TGTGCCAGCAGCCCACCCCTACTAGCGGGGGGCTACGAGCAGTACTTC,CASSPPLLAGGYEQYF
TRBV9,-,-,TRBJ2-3,TGTGCCAGCAGCGCCACCCCGGGAGTCGGTACGCAGTATTTT,CASSATPGVGTQYF
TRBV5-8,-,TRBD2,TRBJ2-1,TGTGCCAGCAGCTTCTCCCGGGGGGGAACCTCCTACAATGAGCAGTTCTTC,CASSFSRGGTSYNEQFF
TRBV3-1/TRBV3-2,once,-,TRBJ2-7,TGTGCCAGCAGCCGCAGGGCCCGTAACTCCTACGAGCAGTACTTC,CASSRRARNSYEQYF
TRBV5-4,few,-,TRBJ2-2,TGTGCCAGCAGCTCGGACAGCCAGTTCACCGGGGAGCTGTTTTTT,CASSSDSQFTGELFF
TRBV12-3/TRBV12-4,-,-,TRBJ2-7,TGTGCCAGCAGTTTAAACAGGCAGCAGTACTTC,CASSLNRQQYF
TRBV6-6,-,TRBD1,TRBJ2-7,TGTGCCAGCAGTCCCGACAGGGCCACCTACGAGCAGTACTTC,CASSPDRATYEQYF
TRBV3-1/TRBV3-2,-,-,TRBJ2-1,TGTGCCAGCAGCCGTAGCAATGAGCAGTTCTTC,CASSRSNEQFF
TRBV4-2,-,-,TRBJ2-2,TGTGCCAGCAGCTCGTCGGACAGCAACACCGGGGAGCTGTTTTTT,CASSSSDSNTGELFF
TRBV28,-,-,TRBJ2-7,TGTGCCAGCACCACTACAGGGAGTTTTTACTACGAGCAGTACTTC,CASTTTGSFYYEQYF
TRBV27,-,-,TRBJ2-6,TGTGCCAGCAGTTTATTGGGACTGAGCTCTGGGGCCAACGTCCTGACTTTC,CASSLLGLSSGANVLTF
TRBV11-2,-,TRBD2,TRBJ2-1,TGTGCCAGCAGCTGGACTAGCGGGAGGGGCAATGAGCAGTTCTTC,CASSWTSGRGNEQFF
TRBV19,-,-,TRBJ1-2,TGTGCCAGTAGTATGGGACACTTTCAACCTAACTATGGCTACACCTTC,CASSMGHFQPNYGYTF
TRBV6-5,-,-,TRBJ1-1,TGTGCCAGCAGTTACTCGGAATGGGGCGGCACTGAAGCTTTCTTT,CASSYSEWGGTEAFF
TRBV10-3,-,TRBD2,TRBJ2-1,TGTGCCATCAGTGGAGGGACTAGCGGGACCCGTGGGAATGAGCAGTTCTTC,CAISGGTSGTRGNEQFF
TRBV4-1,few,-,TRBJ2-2,TGCGCCAGCAGGCTGGGACAGAACACCGGGGAGCTGTTTTTT,CASRLGQNTGELFF
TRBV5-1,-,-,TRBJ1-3,TGCGCCAGCAGCTCGGACAGTCCGGGGGGACGCTCTGGAAACACCATATATTTT,CASSSDSPGGRSGNTIYF
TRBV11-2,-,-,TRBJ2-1,TGTGCCAGCAGCCCCTCTACAGGGAGCTCCTACAATGAGCAGTTCTTC,CASSPSTGSSYNEQFF
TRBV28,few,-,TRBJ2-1,TGTGCCAGCACCATACCCAGATACAATGAGCAGTTCTTC,CASTIPRYNEQFF
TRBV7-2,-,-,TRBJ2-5,TGTGCCAGCAGCTCTCGCGTGCAAGAGACCCAGTACTTC,CASSSRVQETQYF
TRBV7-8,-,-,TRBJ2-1,TGTGCCAGCAGCTTATACAGGACCGACAATGAGCAGTTCTTC,CASSLYRTDNEQFF
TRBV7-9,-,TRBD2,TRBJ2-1,TGTGCCAGCAGCTCCTCCACTAGCGGGGCCTCTCGCGAGCAGTTCTTC,CASSSSTSGASREQFF